These T cell receptor beta chains were read from a single sample in a study of T cell repertoires in cytomegalovirus infection. One entry per CDR3 protein, called by TCRdb with MiXCR from the reads. The data show roughly 990,000 distinct CDR3 sequences, 30% to 40% seen once. The antigens of these receptors remain unknown. This specimen consisted of cultured CD8+ T cells from PBMCs, obtained from culture after CMV antigen stimulation. These receptors were obtained from a human donor in good health (CMV status not recorded). Some clones in this sample may be carry-over from other donors' samples. CDR3s include the opening cysteine and the closing phenylalanine or tryptophan. D genes are given only for firm matches. Clone sizes are given selectively: once, few, many, or a class where the clone is expanded.

v_gene: TRBV7-6
d_gene: .
abundance: many
j_gene: TRBJ2-5
CDR3nt: TGTGCCAGCAGTACACGAGCGAGTAAGACCCAGTACTTC
CDR3aa: CASSTRASKTQYF

v_gene: TRBV7-2
d_gene: TRBD2
abundance: few
j_gene: TRBJ2-3
CDR3nt: TGTGCCAGCAGCTCCGAAGCGGGGGGGCTAGGATCAGATACGCAGTATTTT
CDR3aa: CASSSEAGGLGSDTQYF

v_gene: TRBV13
d_gene: .
abundance: once
j_gene: TRBJ1-4
CDR3nt: TGTGCCAGCAGCTTAGAGGGCGGCATTAGCGCTTCTATGGCTAATGAAAAACTGTTTTTT
CDR3aa: CASSLEGGISASMANEKLFF

v_gene: TRBV4-2
d_gene: TRBD2
abundance: many
j_gene: TRBJ2-3
CDR3nt: TGTGCCAGCAGCCAGCCCGGGACTAGCGGGGGGGAGGCTACAGATACGCAGTATTTT
CDR3aa: CASSQPGTSGGEATDTQYF

v_gene: TRBV5-6
d_gene: .
abundance: .
j_gene: TRBJ1-1
CDR3nt: TGTGCCAGCAGCTTGTCCTATGAGTTGAACACTGAAGCTTTCTTT
CDR3aa: CASSLSYELNTEAFF

v_gene: TRBV4-1
d_gene: .
abundance: .
j_gene: TRBJ2-2
CDR3nt: TGCGCCAGCAGCCAACTTCCCGGGCCGGGGGAGGCCGGGGAGCTGTTTTTT
CDR3aa: CASSQLPGPGEAGELFF

v_gene: TRBV4-2
d_gene: TRBD1
abundance: few
j_gene: TRBJ1-1
CDR3nt: TGTGCCAGCAGCCATCCTACCGGGACAGGGGCGATGAACACTGAAGCTTTCTTT
CDR3aa: CASSHPTGTGAMNTEAFF

v_gene: TRBV19
d_gene: TRBD1
abundance: few
j_gene: TRBJ1-1
CDR3nt: TGTGCCAGTAGTTTCAGGGACAGGGGTTTTCTTGAAGCTTTCTTT
CDR3aa: CASSFRDRGFLEAFF

v_gene: TRBV7-6
d_gene: .
abundance: many
j_gene: TRBJ1-1
CDR3nt: TGTGCCAGCAGCTTAGATCTGGGAGGGAACACTGAAGCTTTCTTT
CDR3aa: CASSLDLGGNTEAFF

v_gene: TRBV27
d_gene: .
abundance: once
j_gene: TRBJ2-5
CDR3nt: TGTGCCAGCAGTTTTAGGACTAAGGGAGAGACCCAGTACTTC
CDR3aa: CASSFRTKGETQYF

v_gene: TRBV7-6
d_gene: TRBD1
abundance: many
j_gene: TRBJ1-1
CDR3nt: TGTGCCAGCAGCTTAGCGGGACAGGGTGGGGTGAACACTGAAGCTTTCTTT
CDR3aa: CASSLAGQGGVNTEAFF

v_gene: TRBV9
d_gene: TRBD1
abundance: .
j_gene: TRBJ2-1
CDR3nt: TGTGCCAGCAGCGCCTCGGGACAGGGGGCTATTGAGCAGTTCTTC
CDR3aa: CASSASGQGAIEQFF

v_gene: TRBV19
d_gene: .
abundance: .
j_gene: TRBJ1-5
CDR3nt: TGTGCCAGTAGTAAGAGGGTCTACGGGCAGCCCCAGCATTTT
CDR3aa: CASSKRVYGQPQHF

v_gene: TRBV19
d_gene: .
abundance: few
j_gene: TRBJ2-2
CDR3nt: TGTGCCAGTAGTATAGTAACGAACACCGGGGAGCTGTTTTTT
CDR3aa: CASSIVTNTGELFF

v_gene: TRBV20-1
d_gene: TRBD1
abundance: many
j_gene: TRBJ1-5
CDR3nt: TGCAGTGCTACAGGGGGCCCTTATAGAAATCAGCCCCAGCATTTT
CDR3aa: CSATGGPYRNQPQHF

v_gene: TRBV10-2
d_gene: .
abundance: few
j_gene: TRBJ2-2
CDR3nt: TGCGCCAGCATCACCTTTACAGAGACCACCGGGGAGCTGTTTTTT
CDR3aa: CASITFTETTGELFF

v_gene: TRBV3-1
d_gene: TRBD2
abundance: .
j_gene: TRBJ2-1
CDR3nt: TGTGCCAGCAGCCAAGATGCGACTAGCGGGCGGGAGCAGTTCTTC
CDR3aa: CASSQDATSGREQFF

v_gene: TRBV28
d_gene: TRBD2
abundance: few
j_gene: TRBJ2-1
CDR3nt: TGTGCCAGCAGTTTTTCGCGGGGGGGCCGGGAGCAGTTCTTC
CDR3aa: CASSFSRGGREQFF

v_gene: TRBV4-3
d_gene: .
abundance: .
j_gene: TRBJ2-1
CDR3nt: TGCGCCAGCAGCCAACTGGGCCAGTACAATGAGCAGTTCTTC
CDR3aa: CASSQLGQYNEQFF

v_gene: TRBV6-5
d_gene: TRBD1
abundance: few
j_gene: TRBJ2-2
CDR3nt: TGTGCCAGCAGTTACAGACAGGGGGCGCGGGTCAACACCGGGGAGCTGTTTTTT
CDR3aa: CASSYRQGARVNTGELFF

v_gene: TRBV2
d_gene: .
abundance: once
j_gene: TRBJ1-4
CDR3nt: TGTGCCAGCAGTGAAGCGCAGTTTGGTGAAAAACTGTTTTTT
CDR3aa: CASSEAQFGEKLFF

v_gene: TRBV6-2/TRBV6-3
d_gene: .
abundance: few
j_gene: TRBJ2-7
CDR3nt: TGTGCCAGCACCTTACAGGTCCCCGACGAGCAGTACTTC
CDR3aa: CASTLQVPDEQYF

v_gene: TRBV27
d_gene: .
abundance: .
j_gene: TRBJ1-1
CDR3nt: TGTGCCAGCAGTTTATCGGCAGGGAACATGAACACTGAAGCTTTCTTT
CDR3aa: CASSLSAGNMNTEAFF

v_gene: TRBV7-2
d_gene: .
abundance: many
j_gene: TRBJ2-2
CDR3nt: TGTGCCAGCAGCCGCCATAGAGGTGTACCCGACACCGGGGAGCTGTTTTTT
CDR3aa: CASSRHRGVPDTGELFF

v_gene: TRBV28
d_gene: TRBD2
abundance: .
j_gene: TRBJ2-2
CDR3nt: TGTGCCAGCAAATTCGGGGGGAGTAACACCGGGGAGCTGTTTTTT
CDR3aa: CASKFGGSNTGELFF

v_gene: TRBV6-5
d_gene: .
abundance: few
j_gene: TRBJ2-6
CDR3nt: TGTGCCAGCAGGTCTAGTATTTTTGGGACTGGGGCCAACGTCCTGACTTTC
CDR3aa: CASRSSIFGTGANVLTF

v_gene: TRBV11-3
d_gene: .
abundance: .
j_gene: TRBJ2-1
CDR3nt: TGTGCCAGCAGCCACTACAGGGATATGGATGAGCAGTTCTTC
CDR3aa: CASSHYRDMDEQFF

v_gene: TRBV5-4
d_gene: .
abundance: few
j_gene: TRBJ1-6
CDR3nt: TGTGCCAGCAGCTCCAACAGGGAGGCTAATTCACCCCTCCACTTT
CDR3aa: CASSSNREANSPLHF

v_gene: TRBV20-1
d_gene: .
abundance: .
j_gene: TRBJ2-1
CDR3nt: TGCAGTGCCCAAGGGGGGCAGGAGGTTACCTACAATGAGCAGTTCTTC
CDR3aa: CSAQGGQEVTYNEQFF

v_gene: TRBV7-6
d_gene: TRBD1
abundance: few
j_gene: TRBJ2-7
CDR3nt: TGTGCCAGCAGCTCAACCCGGGACAGCTACGAGCAGTACTTC
CDR3aa: CASSSTRDSYEQYF

v_gene: TRBV6-6
d_gene: .
abundance: .
j_gene: TRBJ1-2
CDR3nt: TGTGCCAGCAGTCCCCCGGGCAGGACTGATGGCTACACCTTC
CDR3aa: CASSPPGRTDGYTF

v_gene: TRBV6-4
d_gene: .
abundance: .
j_gene: TRBJ2-3
CDR3nt: TGTGCCAGCAGTGACTCGGTTGAGGATACGCAGTATTTT
CDR3aa: CASSDSVEDTQYF

v_gene: TRBV7-2
d_gene: .
abundance: many
j_gene: TRBJ2-5
CDR3nt: TGTGCCAGCAGCTTAAACGGGGTTGATTCGGAGACCCAGTACTTC
CDR3aa: CASSLNGVDSETQYF

v_gene: TRBV7-6
d_gene: TRBD2
abundance: many
j_gene: TRBJ2-5
CDR3nt: TGTGCCAGCAGCTGGACTAGCGGTCAAGAGACCCAGTACTTC
CDR3aa: CASSWTSGQETQYF

v_gene: TRBV6-5
d_gene: TRBD1
abundance: few
j_gene: TRBJ1-2
CDR3nt: TGTGCCAGCAGTACCAGGACAGGGGGCGTATTTGAGGATGGCTACACCTTC
CDR3aa: CASSTRTGGVFEDGYTF

v_gene: TRBV28
d_gene: .
abundance: .
j_gene: TRBJ1-5
CDR3nt: TGTGTCAGCAGAGGCGGCGGTAGCAATCAGCCCCAGCATTTT
CDR3aa: CVSRGGGSNQPQHF

v_gene: TRBV7-2
d_gene: .
abundance: many
j_gene: TRBJ2-2
CDR3nt: TGTGCCAGCGGGGGCCACACCGGGGAGCTGTTTTTT
CDR3aa: CASGGHTGELFF

v_gene: TRBV27
d_gene: .
abundance: .
j_gene: TRBJ2-1
CDR3nt: TGTGCCAGCAGTTTAGGTCTAGGCGAGTGGTATAATGAGCAGTTCTTC
CDR3aa: CASSLGLGEWYNEQFF

v_gene: TRBV2
d_gene: .
abundance: few
j_gene: TRBJ1-1
CDR3nt: TGTGCCAGCAGTGAAGCGCTTCGAGAGAACACTGAAGCTTTCTTT
CDR3aa: CASSEALRENTEAFF

v_gene: TRBV29-1
d_gene: .
abundance: few
j_gene: TRBJ2-1
CDR3nt: TGCAGCGTCCCCCCGACGGGGACTGAGAACAATGAGCAGTTCTTC
CDR3aa: CSVPPTGTENNEQFF